This T cell receptor beta chain originates from a study of blood T cell repertoires in COVID-19. Study context: Material from acute and convalescent COVID-19 was sourced from the United States, Italy and Spain.

As processed by the authors: Nucleated cell number was recorded as an estimate derived from reference gene primer amplification. Measured with immunoSEQ multiplex PCR; TCRdb has only the in-frame clones, and not every one. V and J calls and clone size follow that table, whereas D and trimming were derived from the DNA. Among 180,000 or so clones listed, around 80% were seen once. V was pared by 1 base and J by 10 bases, with 11 bases of the junction left unmatched. Germline lookup yields CDR1 SGHKS and CDR2 YYEKEE (reference sequence). The CDR3 is 16 amino acids. The chain has TRBV5-5 and TRBJ1-6; 7 nucleotides line up with TRBD1. Sample: peripheral blood. This TCR was recovered from a woman of 80 years or more with active or convalescent COVID-19. CDR3 region: CASSLQLARGKSPLHF. The CDR3 DNA reads TGTGCCAGCAGCTTGCAGCTGGCCAGGGGGAAGTCACCCCTCCACTTT.